These 2 T cell receptor beta chains share one sample of origin, sequenced in a study of blood T cell repertoires in COVID-19 (dated by TCRdb to the early 2020s). Library creation used the immunoSEQ multiplex PCR assay. The clones in this table, taken by TCRdb from immuneACCESS, are in-frame only. Not every clone is retained; where verified, under half of the shortfall comes from an unresolved V gene, and the cause of the rest is unknown. Recorded for this sample are some 100,000 clones; approximately 90% of them occurred a single time. The ten largest account for approximately 1% of the sample. The specimen sequenced was peripheral blood. These receptors originate from a human donor in a cohort sampled during active COVID-19.

This clone has more than one count but fewer than ten. The chain links TRBV6-6 to TRBJ2-1; possibly TRBD1 for D (6 bases). V was trimmed by 5 bases and J by 5 bases, leaving 13 bases between them. Germline values: CDR1 MNHNY, CDR2 SVGAGI (reference sequence). CDR3 size: 14 residues. In nucleotides, the CDR3 is TGTGCCAGCAGTAAGGCAGGGGCTCACAATGAGCAGTTCTTC. This gives the protein CASSKAGAHNEQFF.

The chain has TRBV5-6 and TRBJ1-2, with D maybe TRBD1 (6 bases). This CDR3 has 17 residues. Germline V lookup: CDR1 SGHDT, CDR2 YYEEEE. V was trimmed by 1 base and J by 5 bases, leaving 21 bases between them. CDR3 in DNA: TGTGCCAGCAGCTTGACATGGGGGCGCGTCCGGATGTATGGCTACACCTTC. Translating gives CASSLTWGRVRMYGYTF.